This TCR beta chain was recovered during a study of control samples from healthy donors and cancer patients. Germline-derived CDR1 and CDR2 are MNHEY and SVGAGI. The CDR3 runs to 13 residues. V was cut by 9 bases and J by 4 bases, with 16 bases left in between. The protocol was immunoSEQ multiplex PCR, while the TCRdb copy is restricted to in-frame clones and leaves out a portion. The sample holds roughly 58,000 clones, around 87% seen once. The sequence came from a woman aged 55 to 70 with lung cancer. The rearrangement uses TRBV6-5 and TRBJ2-7; D is possibly TRBD2 (5 bases). Input material: PBMCs. The CDR3 spells CASKRTVNYEQYF. CDR3 nucleotide sequence: TGTGCCAGTAAACGGACTGTGAATTACGAGCAGTACTTC.